This T cell receptor (beta chain) was identified in a study of cytomegalovirus exposure and HLA in healthy donors. Study-level background: Approximately 190 million T cells yielded some 100 million unique TCR beta sequences, as an earlier analysis found.

Note on this clone: Antigen: not known.

General study points: In a later analysis, most CMV-associated TCR beta chains appeared HLA-restricted. The productive fraction for most TCR beta V segments was about 87% or about 30% in an earlier analysis.

While unrecorded immune exposures were likely, the donors were nominally healthy when sampled. It was with 60 Vbeta and 13 Jbeta primers that the PCR ran. The data were produced by immunoSEQ multiplex PCR, yet TCRdb's version contains in-frame clones alone and is incomplete. This table holds fewer than 250,000 clones, approximately 79% found once. The CDR3 is 14 residues long. The J segment lost 4 bases and the V segment lost 2 bases, leaving 3 bases of the junction unmatched. The germline V gene encodes CDR1 MGHRA and CDR2 YSYEKL. The sample was PBMCs. This receptor was identified in a girl aged 2 to 10 in good health and CMV-seronegative. V usage is TRBV4-1 and J usage is TRBJ1-1, with 8 nucleotides matching TRBD1. In DNA form, the CDR3 reads TGCGCCAGCAGCCAACGGACAGGGAGCACTGAAGCTTTCTTT. Its translation: CASSQRTGSTEAFF.